The 14 T cell receptor beta chains presented below share a single source sample, sequenced in a study of cytomegalovirus exposure and HLA in healthy donors. The PCR employed 60 Vbeta primers together with 13 Jbeta primers. Here immunoSEQ multiplex PCR was the method, and the copy in TCRdb shows in-frame clones only, minus some. The sample has approximately 72,000 clones. Material: PBMCs. These receptors were collected from a man aged 40-49 years in good health and CMV-seronegative.

The chain joins TRBV4-2 to TRBJ2-1; the match to TRBD2 covers 13 bases. This CDR3 contains 16 residues. In germline, CDR1 is LGHNA, CDR2 YNFKEQ. V lost 4 bases, J lost 3 bases, and 3 bases stayed unmatched. CDR3 residues: CASSPRTSGGYNEQFF. The CDR3 DNA is TGTGCCAGCAGCCCCAGGACTAGCGGGGGCTACAATGAGCAGTTCTTC.

The chain links TRBV15 to TRBJ1-1, with D possibly TRBD1 on 6 matching bases. With 0 bases removed from V and 7 bases from J, the gap between germline ends came to 12 bases. The length of the CDR3 is 14 residues. Germline V lookup: CDR1 LNHNV, CDR2 YYDKDF (reference sequence). CDR3: CATSRDRTANEAFF. CDR3 bases: TGTGCCACCAGCAGAGATAGGACAGCAAATGAAGCTTTCTTT.

This chain links TRBV30 with TRBJ2-3, with a tentative D call TRBD2 (7 bases). CDR1 and CDR2 (germline): GTSNPN, SVGIG (reference sequence). Trimming pared 5 bases from V and 1 base from J, leaving 10 bases between. The CDR3 has 13 residues. CDR3 amino acids: CAWGGAGTDTQYF. For the CDR3, the DNA is TGTGCCTGGGGGGGGGCAGGCACAGATACGCAGTATTTT. Together with reference TRBV30 and TRBJ2-3, the CDR3 gives the full variable domain: SQTIHQWPATLVQPVGSPLSLECTVEGTSNPNLYWYRQAAGRGLQLLFYSVGIGQISSEVPQNLSASRPQDRQFILSSKKLLLSDSGFYLCAWGGAGTDTQYFGPGTRLTVL.

The chain is built from TRBV5-1 and TRBJ2-3, with TRBD2 as a possible D gene (6 bases). Trimming took 4 bases from V and 3 from J, leaving 15 bases between them. Germline V gene lookup returns CDR1 SGHRS and CDR2 YFSETQ. This CDR3 region has 15 residues. CDR3 nucleotide sequence: TGCGCCAGCAGCGCGACGGGGGTGGGTACAGATACGCAGTATTTT. Translation gives CASSATGVGTDTQYF.

The chain combines TRBV25-1 with TRBJ2-1; D is ambiguous. Germline values: CDR1 MGHDK, CDR2 SYGVNS. CDR3 length equals 12 residues. V was cut by 2 bases and J by 7 bases, with 6 bases left in between. The CDR3 loop reads CASSERSNEQFF. CDR3 bases: TGTGCCAGCAGTGAACGCAGTAATGAGCAGTTCTTC.

The rearrangement links TRBV7-6 to TRBJ2-1, with 8 bases that match TRBD2. V was clipped by 5 bases and J by 2 bases; unmatched bases: 11. The CDR3 has 17 amino acids. The V gene's germline CDR1 is SGHVS and CDR2 FNYEAQ. The CDR3 reads CASSDKTAGVAYNEQFF. The CDR3 nucleotides are TGTGCCAGCAGCGATAAGACAGCGGGGGTGGCCTACAATGAGCAGTTCTTC.

The CDR3 protein is CASSDDRNYGYTF. The CDR3 coding sequence is TGTGCCAGCAGTGATGACAGGAACTATGGCTACACCTTC. The chain is built from TRBV6-1 and TRBJ1-2; a possible D gene is TRBD1 (6 bases). The CDR3 loop spans 13 amino acids. Germline V gene data show CDR1 as MNHNS and CDR2 as SASEGT. V gave up 3 bases and J gave up 2 bases, with 7 bases separating them.

The rearrangement joins TRBV7-2 to TRBJ2-3; D call uncertain. Looked up from germline, CDR1 is SGHTA and CDR2 is FQGNSA. There are 13 residues in the CDR3. V was cut by 5 bases and J by 14 bases, with 20 bases left in between. CDR3 nucleotides: TGTGCCAGCAGCCCTTCCCGACTCTCCTCGGTGTATTTT. Its protein is CASSPSRLSSVYF. Variable domain in full (rest from reference TRBV7-2 and TRBJ2-3): GAGVSQSPSNKVTEKGKDVELRCDPISGHTALYWYRQSLGQGLEFLIYFQGNSAPDKSGLPSDRFSAERTGGSVSTLTIQRTQQEDSAVYLCASSPSRLSSVYFGPGTRLTVL.

The V gene is TRBV4-1, the J gene TRBJ1-5; D remains ambiguous. This CDR3 comprises 16 residues. Germline CDR1 and CDR2: MGHRA and YSYEKL. Trimming left V 3 bases short and J 5 bases short, with 17 bases between. CDR3 sequence reads: CASSHATERRDQPQHF. The CDR3 DNA reads TGCGCCAGCAGCCACGCTACCGAAAGGAGGGATCAGCCCCAGCATTTT.

The V gene is TRBV9, the J gene TRBJ1-6; TRBD1 aligns across 8 bases. V lost 3 bases, J lost 8 bases, and 4 bases stayed unmatched. This CDR3 has 14 amino acids. Germline V lookup: CDR1 SGDLS, CDR2 YYNGEE. CDR3 protein: CASSGKDRDSPLHF. CDR3 nucleotides: TGTGCCAGCAGCGGAAAGGACAGGGATTCACCCCTCCACTTT.

The chain uses TRBV28 and TRBJ1-2; 7 bases are a match to TRBD1. The CDR3 totals 13 residues. In germline, CDR1 is MDHEN, CDR2 SYDVKM. V shed 4 bases, J shed 7 bases, and the junction held 6 bases outside the gene matches. The CDR3 is CASSSQGVFGYTF. The CDR3, as DNA: TGTGCCAGCAGTTCCCAGGGGGTATTTGGCTACACCTTC.

This chain links TRBV29-1 with TRBJ1-2; 10 nucleotides align to TRBD1. This CDR3 has 14 amino acids. Trimming took 7 bases from V and 7 from J; bases not matched to a gene: 12. CDR1 SQVTM and CDR2 ANQGSEA come from the germline V gene. The CDR3: CSARRQGAPFGYTF. DNA of the CDR3: TGCAGCGCTAGACGACAGGGGGCGCCGTTTGGCTACACCTTC.

V gene TRBV4-2 combines with J gene TRBJ2-1; D is perhaps TRBD1 (5 bases). Germline CDR1 is LGHNA and CDR2 is YNFKEQ. The CDR3 covers 16 residues. Deletions cut 0 bases from V and 9 bases from J, with 18 bases between. CDR3 sequence reads: CASSQDHIGVSGEQFF. The CDR3 DNA reads as TGTGCCAGCAGCCAAGATCATATAGGGGTATCGGGTGAGCAGTTCTTC.

The chain joins TRBV28 to TRBJ1-5; TRBD1 matches 8 bases. The trim removed 4 bases at V and 5 bases at J, leaving 25 bases unmatched. Germline assignment: CDR1 MDHEN and CDR2 SYDVKM. The CDR3 contains 21 residues. CDR3 residues: CASSSGRLTGRRQGMYQPQHF. DNA of the CDR3: TGTGCCAGCAGTTCAGGAAGATTGACTGGACGAAGACAGGGGATGTATCAGCCCCAGCATTTT.